The source of this T cell receptor beta chain is a study of T-cell reconstitution after alpha-beta-depleted transplantation in children. Preparing the TCRbeta library involved the use of unique molecular identifiers. MiXCR, applied by TCRdb to the PCR reads, yields one record per CDR3 protein. The repertoire consists of roughly 790,000 distinct CDR3 sequences, with roughly 16% occurring once and the leading ten covering around 4.5%. The CDR3 is 14 amino acids. Germline V CDR1 and CDR2: SGDLS, YYNGEE. V was clipped by 0 bases and J by 4 bases; unmatched bases: 4. About this clonotype itself: Its matching antigen is unknown.

Whole-study results and caveats: Reported findings indicate that, about two months after transplant, alpha-beta T cells came from several hundred expanded clones, which were derived from non-depleted graft cells.

Sequenced here: PBMCs, mostly from graft donor cells, sampled 360 days after TCRalphabeta/CD19-depleted stem cell transplant. The chain carries TRBV9 and TRBJ2-7, with 7 bases that match TRBD2. This clonotype was sampled from a male patient between 5 and 17 years old who had a stem cell transplant for acute lymphoblastic leukemia, so the T cells may come from the graft donor. CDR3 sequence reads: CASSVDFGGYEQYF. CDR3 sequence (DNA): TGTGCCAGCAGCGTAGATTTCGGGGGGTACGAGCAGTACTTC.